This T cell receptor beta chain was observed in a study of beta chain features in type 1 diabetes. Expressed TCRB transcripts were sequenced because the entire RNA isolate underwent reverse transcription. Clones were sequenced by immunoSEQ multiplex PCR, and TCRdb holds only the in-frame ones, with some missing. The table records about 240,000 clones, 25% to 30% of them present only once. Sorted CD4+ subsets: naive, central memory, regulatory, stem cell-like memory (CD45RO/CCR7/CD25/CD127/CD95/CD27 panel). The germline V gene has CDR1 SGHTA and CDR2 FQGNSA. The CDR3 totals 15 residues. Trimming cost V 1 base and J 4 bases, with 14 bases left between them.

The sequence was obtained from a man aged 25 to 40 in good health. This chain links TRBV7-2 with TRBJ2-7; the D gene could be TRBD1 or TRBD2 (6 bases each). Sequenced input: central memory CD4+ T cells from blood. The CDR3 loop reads CASSLEKGGIYEQYF. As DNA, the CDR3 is TGTGCCAGCAGCTTAGAGAAGGGGGGAATTTACGAGCAGTACTTC.